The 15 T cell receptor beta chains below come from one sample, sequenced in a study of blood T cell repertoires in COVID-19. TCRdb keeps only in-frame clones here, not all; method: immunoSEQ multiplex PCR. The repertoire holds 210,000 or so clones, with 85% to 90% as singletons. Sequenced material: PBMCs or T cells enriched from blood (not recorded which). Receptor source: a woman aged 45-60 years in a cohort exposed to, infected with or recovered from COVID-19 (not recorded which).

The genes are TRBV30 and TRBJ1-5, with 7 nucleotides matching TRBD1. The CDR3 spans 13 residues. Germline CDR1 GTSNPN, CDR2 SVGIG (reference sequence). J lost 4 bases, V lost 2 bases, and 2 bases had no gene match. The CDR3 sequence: CAWSRDSNQPQHF. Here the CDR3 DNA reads TGTGCCTGGAGTAGGGACAGTAATCAGCCCCAGCATTTT.

CDR3 sequence reads: CASSHRDRGLYEQFF. The CDR3 DNA reads TGTGCCAGCAGCCACCGGGACAGGGGGCTATATGAGCAGTTCTTC. The chain recombines TRBV5-6 with TRBJ2-1, with 12 nucleotides matching TRBD1. This CDR3 has 15 residues. Losses at the gene ends were 4 bases for V and 8 bases for J; bases not matched to a gene: 7. From germline, CDR1 is SGHDT and CDR2 YYEEEE. Full variable domain (rest looked up from reference TRBV5-6 and TRBJ2-1): DAGVTQSPTHLIKTRGQQVTLRCSPKSGHDTVSWYQQALGQGPQFIFQYYEEEERQRGNFPDRFSGHQFPNYSSELNVNALLLGDSALYLCASSHRDRGLYEQFFGPGTRLTVL.

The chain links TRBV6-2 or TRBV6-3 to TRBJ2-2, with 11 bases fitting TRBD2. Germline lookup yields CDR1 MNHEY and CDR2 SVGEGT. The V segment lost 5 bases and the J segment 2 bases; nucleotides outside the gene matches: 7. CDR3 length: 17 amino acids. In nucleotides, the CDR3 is TGTGCCAGCAGTACCCGAACTAGCGGGGGAAACACCGGGGAGCTGTTTTTT. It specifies CASSTRTSGGNTGELFF.

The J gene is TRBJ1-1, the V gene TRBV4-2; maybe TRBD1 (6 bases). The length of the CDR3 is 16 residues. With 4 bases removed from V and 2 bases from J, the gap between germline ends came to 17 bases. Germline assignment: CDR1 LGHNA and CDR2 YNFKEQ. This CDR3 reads CASSRAPGQGNTEAFF. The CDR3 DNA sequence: TGTGCCAGCAGCCGAGCCCCGGGACAAGGAAACACTGAAGCTTTCTTT.

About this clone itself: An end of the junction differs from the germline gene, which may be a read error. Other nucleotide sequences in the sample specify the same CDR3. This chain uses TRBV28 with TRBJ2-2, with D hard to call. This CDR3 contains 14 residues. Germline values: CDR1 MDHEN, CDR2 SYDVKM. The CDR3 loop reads CASSFAGYTGELFF. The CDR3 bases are TGCGCCAGCAGTTTCGCAGGATACACCGGGGAGCTGTTTTTT.

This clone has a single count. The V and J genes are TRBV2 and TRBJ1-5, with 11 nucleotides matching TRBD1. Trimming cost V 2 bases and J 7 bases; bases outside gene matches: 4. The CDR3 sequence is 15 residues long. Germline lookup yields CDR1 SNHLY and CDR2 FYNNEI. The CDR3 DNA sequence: TGTGCCAGCAGTGAAATGGGACAGGGGGGACAGCCCCAGCATTTT. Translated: CASSEMGQGGQPQHF.

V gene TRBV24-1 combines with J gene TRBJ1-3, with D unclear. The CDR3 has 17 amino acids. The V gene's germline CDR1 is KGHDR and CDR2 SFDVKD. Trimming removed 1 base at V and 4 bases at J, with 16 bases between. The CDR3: CATSDFGTRRKGNTIYF. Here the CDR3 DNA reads TGTGCCACCAGTGATTTTGGTACGCGTCGAAAGGGAAACACCATATATTTT.

The CDR3 protein is CASSSGQEAANTIYF. CDR3 DNA sequence: TGTGCCAGCAGCTCGGGACAGGAAGCCGCCAACACCATATATTTT. This sequence joins TRBV5-4 and TRBJ1-3, with 8 nucleotides matching TRBD1. The germline gives CDR1 SGHNT, CDR2 YYREEE (reference sequence). CDR3 size: 15 residues. The trim removed 3 bases at V and 7 bases at J, leaving 9 bases unmatched. Based on the CDR3 plus reference TRBV5-4 and TRBJ1-3, the full variable domain is ETGVTQSPTHLIKTRGQQVTLRCSSQSGHNTVSWYQQALGQGPQFIFQYYREEENGRGNFPPRFSGLQFPNYSSELNVNALELDDSALYLCASSSGQEAANTIYFGEGSWLTVV.

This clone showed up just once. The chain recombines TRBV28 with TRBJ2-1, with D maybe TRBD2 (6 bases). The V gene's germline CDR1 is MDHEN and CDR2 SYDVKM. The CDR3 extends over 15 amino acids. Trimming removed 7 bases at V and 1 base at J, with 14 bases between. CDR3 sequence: CASTVGGRSYNEQFF. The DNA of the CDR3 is TGTGCCAGCACCGTGGGGGGAAGATCCTACAATGAGCAGTTCTTC.

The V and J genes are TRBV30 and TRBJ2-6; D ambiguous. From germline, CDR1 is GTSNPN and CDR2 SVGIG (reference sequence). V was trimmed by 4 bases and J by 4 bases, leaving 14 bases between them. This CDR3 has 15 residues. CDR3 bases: TGTGCCTGGACCCCCCCTAGTACGGGGGCCAACGTCCTGACTTTC. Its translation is CAWTPPSTGANVLTF.

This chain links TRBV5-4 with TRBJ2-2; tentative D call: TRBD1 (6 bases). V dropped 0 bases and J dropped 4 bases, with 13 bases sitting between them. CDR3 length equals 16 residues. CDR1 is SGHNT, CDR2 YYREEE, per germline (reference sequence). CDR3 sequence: CASSLARQGSTGELFF. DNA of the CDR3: TGTGCCAGCAGCTTGGCCCGGCAGGGGTCCACCGGGGAGCTGTTTTTT.

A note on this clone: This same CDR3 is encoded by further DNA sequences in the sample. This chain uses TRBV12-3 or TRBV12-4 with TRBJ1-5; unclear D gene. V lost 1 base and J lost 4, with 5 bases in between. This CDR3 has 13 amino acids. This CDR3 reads CASSLGENQPQHF. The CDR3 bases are TGTGCCAGCAGTTTAGGTGAGAATCAGCCCCAGCATTTT.

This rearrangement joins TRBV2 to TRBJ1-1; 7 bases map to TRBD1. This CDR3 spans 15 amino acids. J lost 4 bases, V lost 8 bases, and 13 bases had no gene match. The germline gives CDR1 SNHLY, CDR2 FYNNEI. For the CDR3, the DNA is TGTGCCAGCCCTTTACAGGGGAGTGGGACCACTGAAGCTTTCTTT. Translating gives CASPLQGSGTTEAFF.

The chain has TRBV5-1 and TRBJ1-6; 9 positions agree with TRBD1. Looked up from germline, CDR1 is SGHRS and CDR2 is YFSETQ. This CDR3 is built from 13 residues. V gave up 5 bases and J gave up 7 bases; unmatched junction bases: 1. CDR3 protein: CASRDRGNSPLHF. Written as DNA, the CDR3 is TGCGCCAGCAGGGACAGGGGAAATTCACCCCTCCACTTT.

The DNA for the CDR3 is TGCGCCAGCACCTCCGGGGGTGGCAACACTGAAGCTTTCTTT. Its protein is CASTSGGGNTEAFF. This rearrangement joins TRBV5-1 to TRBJ1-1; possible D gene TRBD1, 5 bases. This CDR3 spans 14 amino acids. Germline assignment: CDR1 SGHRS and CDR2 YFSETQ. Between the trimmed V and J ends, which lost 6 bases and 2 bases, there was a span of 14 bases. Using reference TRBV5-1 and TRBJ1-1 for the parts outside the CDR3, the full variable domain is KAGVTQTPRYLIKTRGQQVTLSCSPISGHRSVSWYQQTPGQGLQFLFEYFSETQRNKGNFPGRFSGRQFSNSRSEMNVSTLELGDSALYLCASTSGGGNTEAFFGQGTRLTVV.